This passage covers 17 T cell receptor beta chains from one sample sequenced in a study of blood T cell repertoires in COVID-19. Produced via immunoSEQ multiplex PCR; TCRdb's table is partial and in-frame only. The sample lists some 200,000 clones, 75% to 90% occurring once. The sample was PBMCs or T cells enriched from blood (not recorded which). All receptors derive from a middle-aged man who had recovered from COVID-19.

The chain joins TRBV28 to TRBJ2-1; D call uncertain. V dropped 7 bases and J dropped 3 bases, with 10 bases sitting between them. Germline assignment: CDR1 MDHEN and CDR2 SYDVKM. The CDR3 is 13 residues long. The CDR3 bases are TGTGCCAGCACTATTCCTGACTACAATGAGCAGTTCTTC. This translates into CASTIPDYNEQFF.

CDR3 nucleotide sequence: TGTGCCAGCAGCTCTACTGGGACAGGGCGAAGGGATGGCTACACCTTC. This encodes CASSSTGTGRRDGYTF. V usage is TRBV5-6 and J usage is TRBJ1-2, with 9 bases identical to TRBD1. Losses at the gene ends were 3 bases for V and 6 bases for J; bases not matched to a gene: 12. The CDR3 has 16 amino acids. Germline V gene lookup returns CDR1 SGHDT and CDR2 YYEEEE.

This clone occurred a few times. The rearrangement links TRBV2 to TRBJ1-1; D is ambiguous. This CDR3 is 14 amino acids long. V lost 7 bases, J lost 1 base, and 13 bases lay in between. CDR1 SNHLY and CDR2 FYNNEI come from the germline V gene. CDR3 sequence: CASIVTTTNTEAFF. Written as DNA, the CDR3 is TGTGCCAGCATTGTCACGACAACGAACACTGAAGCTTTCTTT.

This chain uses TRBV9 with TRBJ1-1, with D unclear. Trimming stripped 2 bases from V and 1 base from J, with 6 bases between. CDR3 length: 13 amino acids. Germline-derived CDR1 and CDR2 are SGDLS and YYNGEE. CDR3 DNA: TGTGCCAGCAGCGTTTCTTCGAACACTGAAGCTTTCTTT. This sequence encodes CASSVSSNTEAFF.

V and J are TRBV5-1 and TRBJ2-1; D is unclear. Trimming pared 0 bases from V and 10 bases from J, leaving 11 bases between. Germline CDR1 is SGHRS and CDR2 is YFSETQ. The CDR3 runs to 13 residues. The CDR3 sequence: CASSLGSQAEQFF. Here the CDR3 DNA reads TGCGCCAGCAGCTTGGGGTCGCAGGCCGAGCAGTTCTTC.

The chain carries TRBV5-1 and TRBJ1-1, with 8 bases identical to TRBD1. CDR1 and CDR2 (germline): SGHRS, YFSETQ. This CDR3 spans 14 amino acids. V was clipped by 2 bases and J by 1 base; unmatched bases: 1. CDR3 amino acids: CASSFGTGNTEAFF. The CDR3, as DNA: TGCGCCAGCAGCTTCGGGACAGGGAACACTGAAGCTTTCTTT.

The chain employs TRBV3-1 (or the pseudogene TRBV3-2) and TRBJ1-6; D perhaps matches TRBD1 (5 bases). V dropped 1 base and J dropped 8 bases, with 12 bases sitting between them. The CDR3 runs 15 residues. Germline CDR1 is LGHDT and CDR2 is YNNKEL (reference sequence). The CDR3 reads CASSQVRQGHSPLHF. CDR3 DNA: TGTGCCAGCAGCCAAGTCAGGCAGGGTCATTCACCCCTCCACTTT.

The V gene is TRBV30, the J gene TRBJ2-7; D remains ambiguous. Germline V gene lookup returns CDR1 GTSNPN and CDR2 SVGIG (reference sequence). This CDR3 comprises 11 residues. Trimming took 3 bases from V and 6 from J, leaving 9 bases between them. The CDR3 region has the DNA TGTGCCTGGAGCCACAAGATCGAGCAGTACTTC. The encoded protein is CAWSHKIEQYF. Full variable domain (missing parts from reference TRBV30 and TRBJ2-7): SQTIHQWPATLVQPVGSPLSLECTVEGTSNPNLYWYRQAAGRGLQLLFYSVGIGQISSEVPQNLSASRPQDRQFILSSKKLLLSDSGFYLCAWSHKIEQYFGPGTRLTVT.

The chain employs TRBV2 and TRBJ1-2; the D is unclear. The CDR3 runs to 17 residues. Germline CDR1 SNHLY, CDR2 FYNNEI. Trimming cost V 2 bases and J 6 bases, with 22 bases left between them. As DNA, the CDR3 is TGTGCCAGCAGTGAAACGGGGTTCTTTCGGGAAGCGGATGGCTACACCTTC. Translated, it gives CASSETGFFREADGYTF.

The genes are TRBV5-1 and TRBJ1-1; 7 bases fit TRBD1. The V gene's germline CDR1 is SGHRS and CDR2 YFSETQ. The V and J ends lost 4 bases and 4 bases, in that order; junction bases with no gene match: 13. The CDR3 spans 16 residues. The chain's CDR3 is CASSQRQGGGSTEAFF. In DNA form, the CDR3 reads TGCGCCAGCAGCCAGAGACAGGGTGGTGGTAGCACTGAAGCTTTCTTT.

The chain carries TRBV19 and TRBJ1-5; 8 bases agree with TRBD1. V shed 7 bases and J 0 bases; nucleotides not matched to a gene: 8. Germline V gene sequence: CDR1 LNHDA, CDR2 SQIVND (reference sequence). CDR3 length: 16 residues. CDR3 nucleotide sequence: TGTGCCAGTACCTCCAGGGACAGGCATAGCAATCAGCCCCAGCATTTT. Its protein product is CASTSRDRHSNQPQHF. The complete variable domain, with remaining parts taken from reference TRBV19 and TRBJ1-5, reads DGGITQSPKYLFRKEGQNVTLSCEQNLNHDAMYWYRQDPGQGLRLIYYSQIVNDFQKGDIAEGYSVSREKKESFPLTVTSAQKNPTAFYLCASTSRDRHSNQPQHFGDGTRLSIL.

J is TRBJ2-3 and V is TRBV29-1, with D possibly being TRBD2 (5 bases). Deletions cut 1 base from V and 2 bases from J, with 7 bases between. Germline V gene sequence: CDR1 SQVTM, CDR2 ANQGSEA. The CDR3 totals 13 residues. For the CDR3, the DNA is TGCAGCGTTGAAGCGGACTCCACAGATACGCAGTATTTT. Translation: CSVEADSTDTQYF.

This chain connects TRBV5-1 to TRBJ2-1; 7 bases align to TRBD2. Germline CDR1 is SGHRS and CDR2 is YFSETQ. The CDR3 loop spans 15 amino acids. The ends lost 4 bases at V and 3 bases at J; junction bases unmatched: 7. CDR3 nucleotide sequence: TGCGCCAGCAGCATCGGGACTACCTACTACAATGAGCAGTTCTTC. Residues: CASSIGTTYYNEQFF. The entire variable domain, with the rest obtained from reference TRBV5-1 and TRBJ2-1, is as follows: KAGVTQTPRYLIKTRGQQVTLSCSPISGHRSVSWYQQTPGQGLQFLFEYFSETQRNKGNFPGRFSGRQFSNSRSEMNVSTLELGDSALYLCASSIGTTYYNEQFFGPGTRLTVL.

This rearrangement joins TRBV5-1 to TRBJ1-2; no definite D call. The CDR3 spans 14 residues. Germline CDR1 is SGHRS and CDR2 is YFSETQ. V lost 4 bases to trimming and J lost 5 bases, with 15 bases between them. The chain's CDR3 is CASSVENPIYGYTF. The CDR3 DNA sequence: TGCGCCAGCAGCGTGGAAAATCCTATTTATGGCTACACCTTC. Combining the CDR3 with reference TRBV5-1 and TRBJ1-2 gives the whole variable domain KAGVTQTPRYLIKTRGQQVTLSCSPISGHRSVSWYQQTPGQGLQFLFEYFSETQRNKGNFPGRFSGRQFSNSRSEMNVSTLELGDSALYLCASSVENPIYGYTFGSGTRLTVV.

The chain uses TRBV14 and TRBJ2-5; TRBD2 is a possible D gene (6 bases). V was cut by 6 bases and J by 2 bases, with 10 bases left in between. CDR3 length equals 13 residues. The germline V gene has CDR1 SGHDN and CDR2 FVKESK. The CDR3 is CASRGGIQETQYF. CDR3 sequence (DNA): TGTGCCAGCAGGGGCGGGATTCAAGAGACCCAGTACTTC.

A single count supports this clone. The genes are TRBV3-1 (or the pseudogene TRBV3-2) and TRBJ2-3, with TRBD2 matching 11 bases. With 4 bases clipped from V and 0 bases from J, the junction kept 3 bases outside the gene matches. CDR1 and CDR2 (germline): LGHDT, YNNKEL (reference sequence). CDR3 size: 16 residues. CDR3: CASSRRLAGSTDTQYF. The DNA of the CDR3 is TGTGCCAGCAGCCGTCGACTAGCGGGGAGCACAGATACGCAGTATTTT.

V usage is TRBV9 and J usage is TRBJ2-2; a weak D match, TRBD2 (6 bases). V dropped 7 bases and J dropped 5 bases, with 9 bases sitting between them. Germline V gene data show CDR1 as SGDLS and CDR2 as YYNGEE. The CDR3 extends over 12 amino acids. In nucleotides, the CDR3 is TGTGCCAGCCGGGGGACGACCGGGGAGCTGTTTTTT. Translated: CASRGTTGELFF.